This passage covers 5 T cell receptor beta chains from one sample sequenced in a study of vaccination and CD4 T cells after COVID-19 (dated by TCRdb to between 2022 and 2023). To prepare the library, PCR was applied. For sequencing, an Illumina iSeq 100 was employed. TCRdb's own reprocessing of the public reads used fastp at Q25 and MiXCR and kept productive beta chains. Each entry is one CDR3 protein sequence, shown with its most common DNA and genes. The sample table holds tens of thousands of distinct CDR3 sequences, of which approximately 48% were seen once. In total, the top ten clones hold about 5.7% of the sample. The label giving this sample's time point can be read as: late sampling 161 to 241 days after vaccination in three convalescent patients. Sequencing was performed on CD4+ T cells from blood, taken about 7 months after SARS-CoV-2 vaccination. The receptors were sampled from a human donor who had recovered from COVID-19.

This sequence joins TRBV7-9 and TRBJ1-1; 7 bases line up with TRBD1. The CDR3 is made up of 16 amino acids. CDR1 SEHNR and CDR2 FQNEAQ come from the germline V gene (reference sequence). The ends lost 5 bases at V and 5 bases at J; junction bases unmatched: 14. The CDR3 loop is CASSQKEDRRRTEAFF. For the CDR3, the DNA is TGTGCCAGCAGCCAAAAAGAGGACAGGAGGCGGACTGAAGCTTTCTTT.

In DNA form, the CDR3 reads TGTGCCAGCAGCCCATGGACAGCTCCCTGGGGCTACACCTTC. Amino acid sequence: CASSPWTAPWGYTF. The J gene is TRBJ1-2, the V gene TRBV7-9, with a tentative D call TRBD1 (6 bases). The germline gives CDR1 SEHNR, CDR2 FQNEAQ (reference sequence). Deletions cut 5 bases from V and 8 bases from J, with 18 bases between. The CDR3 totals 14 residues.

This clonotype was counted a few times. This chain uses TRBV28 with TRBJ2-7, with D possibly matching TRBD2 (5 bases). Germline values: CDR1 MDHEN, CDR2 SYDVKM. Trimming pared 4 bases from V and 2 bases from J, leaving 21 bases between. The CDR3 length is 17 residues. The CDR3 sequence is CASSSVHPTDYTYEQYF. The DNA for the CDR3 is TGTGCCAGCAGTTCCGTACACCCAACAGACTACACCTACGAGCAGTACTTC.

This clonotype was observed a few times. The chain is built from TRBV7-6 and TRBJ2-7; 7 nucleotides line up with TRBD2. With 5 bases clipped from V and 1 base from J, the junction kept 11 bases outside the gene matches. The CDR3 is 16 amino acids. CDR1 and CDR2 from the germline V gene are SGHVS and FNYEAQ. In DNA form, the CDR3 reads TGTGCCAGCAGCCAGTCGGGCGGGAGTATTTCCTACGAGCAGTACTTC. It yields the protein CASSQSGGSISYEQYF. The variable domain in full, with the rest retrieved from reference TRBV7-6 and TRBJ2-7, is GAGVSQSPRYKVTKRGQDVALRCDPISGHVSLYWYRQALGQGPEFLTYFNYEAQQDKSGLPNDRFSAERPEGSISTLTIQRTEQRDSAMYRCASSQSGGSISYEQYFGPGTRLTVT.

The CDR3 loop is CASSPGQGGYEQYF. The CDR3 bases are TGTGCCAGTAGTCCTGGACAGGGGGGATACGAGCAGTACTTC. The chain carries TRBV19 and TRBJ2-7, with 10 bases fitting TRBD1. This CDR3 has 14 residues. Losses at the gene ends were 5 bases for V and 4 bases for J; bases not matched to a gene: 5. Germline loops: CDR1 LNHDA, CDR2 SQIVND (reference sequence).